Detailed here is one T cell receptor beta chain. The sample is drawn from a study of OX40 agonist ivuxolimab in advanced cancers. Per germline, CDR1 KGHSH and CDR2 LQKENI. This CDR3 has 18 residues. V dropped 1 base and J dropped 0 bases, with 19 bases sitting between them. Here immunoSEQ multiplex PCR was the method, and the copy in TCRdb shows in-frame clones only, minus some. The sample has approximately 89,000 clones, roughly 90% seen once. The source material was CD4+ or CD8+ T cells sorted from blood, sampled in a trial of the OX40 agonist ivuxolimab. This rearrangement joins TRBV18 to TRBJ2-7; D remains unclear. The origin of this receptor is an adult with an advanced solid tumor such as melanoma, head and neck, liver or kidney cancer. The CDR3 loop is CASSPLGVGGRSSYEQYF. In nucleotides, the CDR3 is TGTGCCAGCTCACCACTCGGTGTAGGTGGCAGGAGCTCCTACGAGCAGTACTTC.